A selection of T cell receptor beta chains follows, all from one sample in a study of blood T cell repertoires in COVID-19. Assay used: immunoSEQ multiplex PCR; TCRdb lists only in-frame clones, some missing. The data contain about 260,000 clones, 70% to 85% of them seen just once; the ten biggest clones take up under 2%. The source material was peripheral blood. The receptors originated from a woman over 75 with acute or convalescent COVID-19. Each CDR3 is given with its conserved first and last residue. A D gene is named only where the DNA matches it firmly. Size values are once, few and many counts, or a class for expanded clones, and some rows have none.

d_call j_call clone_size v_call cdr3_aa cdr3_nt
- TRBJ1-5 - TRBV4-2 CASSQPTGSSNQPQHF TGTGCCAGCAGCCAACCTACAGGGTCTAGCAATCAGCCCCAGCATTTT
TRBD1 TRBJ2-7 - TRBV19 CASSISSRQGTYEQYF TGTGCCAGTAGTATATCTTCGAGACAGGGTACCTACGAGCAGTACTTC
- TRBJ2-4 - TRBV28 CASRDSLLAKNIQYF TGTGCCAGCAGGGACAGTCTACTAGCCAAAAACATTCAGTACTTC
- TRBJ1-5 - TRBV27 CASSPPPSRQPQHF TGTGCCAGCAGTCCCCCCCCCTCCAGACAGCCCCAGCATTTT
- TRBJ2-2 - TRBV11-2 CASSLDIQGANTGELFF TGTGCCAGCAGCTTAGATATACAGGGCGCGAACACCGGGGAGCTGTTTTTT
- TRBJ1-2 - TRBV28 CASSLSLRGGYTF TGTGCCAGCAGTTTATCCCTTAGAGGGGGCTACACCTTC
- TRBJ2-5 - TRBV29-1 CSVGRDQETQYF TGCAGCGTTGGGCGGGACCAAGAGACCCAGTACTTC
TRBD1 TRBJ2-7 - TRBV7-8 CASSLAAGQGYEQYF TGTGCCAGCAGCTTAGCAGCGGGACAGGGCTACGAGCAGTACTTC
TRBD2 TRBJ2-7 - TRBV11-2 CASTFTSGVYEQYF TGTGCCAGCACCTTTACTAGCGGGGTTTACGAGCAGTACTTC
TRBD2 TRBJ2-2 - TRBV27 CASSKGLAVRDTGELFF TGTGCCAGCAGTAAGGGACTAGCGGTTAGGGACACCGGGGAGCTGTTTTTT
TRBD2 TRBJ2-1 - TRBV9 CASSVTGAGGRYEQFF TGTGCCAGCAGCGTAACAGGAGCGGGAGGGAGGTATGAGCAGTTCTTC
TRBD2 TRBJ2-1 - TRBV10-2 CASSERLAGALYYNEQFF TGCGCCAGCAGTGAAAGGCTAGCGGGGGCCCTCTACTACAATGAGCAGTTCTTC
TRBD1 TRBJ2-7 - TRBV9 CASSAPGQGHYEQYF TGTGCCAGCAGCGCGCCGGGACAGGGGCACTACGAGCAGTACTTC
TRBD1 TRBJ1-2 few TRBV6-5 CASSYDRAPNYGYTF TGTGCCAGCAGTTACGACAGGGCCCCCAACTATGGCTACACCTTC
- TRBJ1-1 once TRBV12-5 CASGLGGRGGYTEAFF TGTGCTAGTGGTTTGGGAGGAAGGGGAGGGTACACTGAAGCTTTCTTT
- TRBJ1-5 few TRBV21-1 CASNWDRLYQPQHF TGTGCCAGCAACTGGGACAGACTTTATCAGCCCCAGCATTTT
TRBD2 TRBJ2-4 - TRBV4-2 CASSQVQAGGDIAKNIQYF TGTGCCAGCAGCCAAGTCCAAGCGGGGGGGGACATAGCCAAAAACATTCAGTACTTC
- TRBJ2-2 - TRBV18 CASSPPPSENTGELFF TGTGCCAGCTCACCCCCCCCTAGCGAGAACACCGGGGAGCTGTTTTTT
TRBD1 TRBJ1-3 once TRBV14 CASSQVSPGQGGNTIYF TGTGCCAGCAGCCAAGTTTCCCCGGGACAGGGGGGAAACACCATATATTTT
TRBD1 TRBJ2-7 once TRBV7-9 CASSRTGIGEQYF TGTGCCAGCAGTCGGACAGGGATTGGCGAGCAGTACTTC
- TRBJ2-7 - TRBV1 CTSSQGSSAGREQYF TGCACCAGCAGCCAGGGTTCTAGCGCGGGACGCGAGCAGTACTTC
TRBD1 TRBJ2-3 - TRBV7-9 CASSLRVGTGKTDTQYF TGTGCCAGCAGCCTTCGGGTAGGGACAGGGAAGACCGATACGCAGTATTTT
TRBD1 TRBJ1-1 once TRBV4-3 CASSQATGTAHARRTEAFF TGCGCCAGCAGCCAAGCGACCGGGACAGCTCACGCCCGTCGGACTGAAGCTTTCTTT
- TRBJ1-5 - TRBV19 CASTLYSNQPQHF TGTGCCAGTACCTTATATAGCAATCAGCCCCAGCATTTT
TRBD1 TRBJ1-2 - TRBV28 CASSPHPDRGNGYTF TGTGCCAGCAGTCCCCATCCGGACAGGGGTAATGGCTACACCTTC
- TRBJ2-7 - TRBV7-6 CASSLFMRGREQYF TGTGCCAGCAGCTTATTTATGAGAGGGCGAGAGCAGTACTTC
- TRBJ2-7 - TRBV7-8 CASSYEPQGGQYF TGTGCCAGCAGCTACGAACCCCAGGGAGGGCAGTACTTC
- TRBJ2-3 - TRBV5-4 CASSLVSPGPDTQYF TGTGCCAGCAGCTTGGTTTCCCCAGGGCCAGATACGCAGTATTTT
- TRBJ2-3 - TRBV28 CASRLADTQYF TGTGCCAGCCGACTGGCAGATACGCAGTATTTT
- TRBJ1-1 - TRBV14 CASSQEESPRTEAFF TGTGCCAGCAGCCAAGAGGAAAGTCCTAGGACTGAAGCTTTCTTT
TRBD2 TRBJ2-1 - TRBV27 CASSFDSRLAGSSYNEQFF TGTGCCAGCAGTTTCGACTCGAGACTAGCGGGGAGCAGTTACAATGAGCAGTTCTTC
- TRBJ2-1 - TRBV6-2/TRBV6-3 CASSTRLASSYNEQFF TGTGCCAGCAGCACTAGGTTGGCTAGTTCCTACAATGAGCAGTTCTTC
- TRBJ2-3 - TRBV28 CASIWGSSVSTDTQYF TGTGCCAGCATATGGGGCAGTTCGGTTAGCACAGATACGCAGTATTTT
TRBD2 TRBJ2-3 - TRBV2 CATATGGTDTQYF TGTGCCACAGCAACGGGAGGGACCGATACGCAGTATTTT
TRBD2 TRBJ2-1 once TRBV6-2/TRBV6-3 CASSQGLAGSEQFF TGTGCCAGCAGTCAAGGGCTAGCGGGCAGTGAGCAGTTCTTC
- TRBJ2-5 - TRBV18 CASSPRRGETQYF TGTGCCAGCTCACCACGACGGGGAGAGACCCAGTACTTC
TRBD1 TRBJ1-1 - TRBV6-5 CASSYSNRGKSEAFF TGTGCCAGCAGTTACTCCAACAGGGGAAAGTCTGAAGCTTTCTTT
TRBD1 TRBJ1-1 - TRBV3-1/TRBV3-2 CASSPRRQGNTEAFF TGTGCCAGCAGCCCAAGGCGACAGGGGAACACTGAAGCTTTCTTT
TRBD2 TRBJ2-1 - TRBV28 CASTPGLAIAEQFF TGTGCCAGCACCCCGGGACTAGCGATTGCTGAGCAGTTCTTC
TRBD2 TRBJ2-1 - TRBV12-3/TRBV12-4 CASTKRETNEQFF TGTGCCAGCACTAAGCGGGAAACCAATGAGCAGTTCTTC
- TRBJ2-7 - TRBV7-2 CASSLARLVGGYEQYF TGTGCCAGCAGCTTAGCGAGGCTAGTAGGGGGCTACGAGCAGTACTTC
TRBD2 TRBJ2-7 - TRBV20-1 CSASLMSGRAGEQYF TGCAGTGCTAGTTTAATGAGCGGGAGGGCGGGGGAGCAGTACTTC
- TRBJ1-1 - TRBV6-5 CASSRQLNTEAFF TGTGCCAGCAGTCGACAGCTTAACACTGAAGCTTTCTTT
TRBD1 TRBJ1-4 - TRBV7-2 CASSKAPQGAGEKLFF TGTGCCAGCAGCAAAGCCCCACAGGGGGCGGGTGAAAAACTGTTTTTT
- TRBJ2-7 - TRBV2 CASSEALTRGQYF TGTGCCAGCAGTGAAGCGCTTACCCGCGGGCAGTACTTC
- TRBJ1-3 - TRBV14 CASSIRTAGNTIYF TGTGCCAGCAGCATCCGGACAGCTGGAAACACCATATATTTT
- TRBJ1-6 - TRBV7-2 CASSIPVSSPLHF TGTGCCAGCAGCATCCCGGTGTCTTCACCCCTCCACTTT
TRBD2 TRBJ2-5 - TRBV9 CASSVAPLALAGRETQYF TGTGCCAGCAGCGTAGCTCCCCTCGCACTAGCGGGGCGAGAGACCCAGTACTTC
TRBD1 TRBJ2-2 few TRBV7-3 CASSRQGSTGELFF TGTGCCAGCAGCCGACAGGGGAGCACCGGGGAGCTGTTTTTT
- TRBJ1-4 - TRBV18 CASSPRQVTTNEKLFF TGTGCCAGCTCGCCGAGACAGGTCACAACTAATGAAAAACTGTTTTTT
- TRBJ1-2 - TRBV6-5 CASKGDHYGYTF TGTGCCAGCAAGGGAGACCACTATGGCTACACCTTC